The 5 T cell receptor beta chains given below trace back to one sample, sequenced in a study of blood T cell repertoires in COVID-19. Profiled with immunoSEQ multiplex PCR; TCRdb holds only in-frame clones, not every one. The top ten hold roughly 2.2% of the sample, which has about 150,000 clones, about 80% seen once. Sequenced: peripheral blood. The receptors stem from a man between 65 and 80 years old with acute or convalescent COVID-19.

The V and J genes are TRBV7-2 and TRBJ2-2, with 10 bases identical to TRBD1. The trim removed 5 bases at V and 8 bases at J, leaving 11 bases unmatched. The CDR3 is 16 residues long. Germline CDR1 reads SGHTA; CDR2 reads FQGNSA. The CDR3 sequence is CASSPYRDRGPGELFF. The DNA of the CDR3 is TGTGCCAGCAGCCCCTACCGGGACAGGGGACCGGGGGAGCTGTTTTTT.

The gene calls are TRBV5-8 and TRBJ2-7; D unresolved. Trimming left V 6 bases short and J 3 bases short, with 7 bases between. Germline assignment: CDR1 SGHTS and CDR2 YDEGEE. The CDR3 has 11 amino acids. CDR3 sequence (DNA): TGTGCCAGCACCTTACACTACGAGCAGTACTTC. Protein product: CASTLHYEQYF.

In this sample, this clone turned up a few times. The chain uses TRBV19 and TRBJ2-2; a possible D gene is TRBD2 (6 bases). Germline V gene lookup returns CDR1 LNHDA and CDR2 SQIVND (reference sequence). The CDR3 is 20 residues long. Trimming took off 2 bases at V and 1 base at J, with 23 bases between the two ends. The CDR3 DNA reads TGTGCCAGTAGTATAAGGGGCTGGGGGGTCGCCGCTCTGAACACCGGGGAGCTGTTTTTT. Translation gives CASSIRGWGVAALNTGELFF.

The chain couples TRBV28 to TRBJ1-5, with D possibly TRBD1 on 6 matching bases. The CDR3 runs to 13 residues. V was pared by 4 bases and J by 6 bases, with 10 bases between. CDR1 is MDHEN and CDR2 is SYDVKM in the germline V gene. The CDR3, as DNA: TGTGCCAGCAGTTCCAGGGGCGGTCAGCCCCAGCATTTT. This translates into CASSSRGGQPQHF.

The genes are TRBV6-5 and TRBJ2-1; TRBD2 matches 10 bases. V shed 7 bases and J 4 bases; nucleotides not matched to a gene: 4. Per germline, CDR1 MNHEY and CDR2 SVGAGI. This CDR3 is built from 14 residues. CDR3 residues: CASKEGLAYNEQFF. The DNA of the CDR3 is TGTGCCAGCAAAGAGGGACTAGCGTACAATGAGCAGTTCTTC.